This entry features one TCR beta chain sequence. Its target is unknown. This table comes from immunoSEQ multiplex PCR, and its TCRdb copy is limited to in-frame clones, with some not included. The sample has tens of thousands of clones; roughly three quarters are singletons. The source of the sample is a study of vaccination effects on CD4 cells after COVID-19. Before sequencing, viral peptide pools were used by the ViraFEST assay to expand antigen-specific CD4+ T cells. On roughly day 10 of culture, CD4+ T cells were separated out. As their vaccination, participants received two doses of either BNT162b2 or mRNA-1273. According to the study, vaccine recipients showed no prior SARS-CoV-2 infection and negative nucleocapsid antibodies. Findings and caveats of the study: Vaccine-induced clones in healthy vaccinees cross-reacted with common cold coronaviruses in only 1 of 255 cases.

This clonotype was sampled from a human donor who received a COVID-19 vaccine. The sample here was CD4+ T cells from PBMCs cultured with HCoV-OC43 spike peptides, taken after COVID-19 vaccination. Subset in this sample: HCoV-OC43 spike overlapping peptide pool stimulation.

The CDR3 coding sequence is TGCGCCAGCCCGCCGGGACAGGACTTCTCTGGGGCCAACGTCCTGACTTTC. Translating gives CASPPGQDFSGANVLTF. The rearrangement uses TRBV10-1 and TRBJ2-6, with 8 nucleotides matching TRBD1. CDR1 and CDR2 (germline): WNHNN, SYGVQD (reference sequence). Germline trimming cut 8 bases from V and 0 bases from J; bases unmatched to any gene: 9. The CDR3 has 17 residues.